The present entry profiles one T cell receptor (gamma chain) with its context. The antigen is undetermined. This specimen belongs to a study of Vδ1+ human thymocytes. Study-wide findings and caveats: Thymic TRG and TRD repertoires appeared highly polyclonal, with Gaussian CDR3 length distributions. TRD repertoires were essentially private, unlike widely shared TRG clonotypes. Despite high sort purity, approximately 21% of thymic T cell receptor delta sequences were Vdelta2. Bulk data may be misread because of unexpected Vdelta2 sequences.

Purity of the sorted Vdelta1+ thymocytes ranged from about 96% to 99.6%. The CDR3 runs to 15 residues. Germline loops: CDR1 GITISATS, CDR2 ISYDGTV (reference sequence). Trimming at V came to 2 bases and at J to 6 bases, leaving 9 bases not matched to a gene. RNA was extracted from the cells and then reverse transcribed. CDR3 amplicons came from multiplex PCR with pooled V-gene forward and constant-region reverse primers. TCRdb re-called clones from the multiplex PCR reads via CATT. The sample lists 36,000 or so gamma-chain clones, around 21% occurring once. The V gene is TRGV9, the J gene TRGJP2. This receptor was obtained from a girl under three years old who had congenital heart surgery. The source material was Vdelta1+ gamma-delta thymocytes from the thymus. The subset is: FACS-sorted CD3+ TCRalphabeta- TCRVdelta1+ TCRVdelta2- thymocytes. The CDR3 loop is CALWEAPAGDWIKTF. The CDR3 DNA is TGTGCCTTGTGGGAGGCCCCAGCGGGTGATTGGATCAAGACGTTT.